The clone carrying this T cell receptor beta chain came up a few times. The data are from a study of blood T cells in healthy people across ages. CDR3 length: 16 residues. Trimming removed 1 base at V and 3 bases at J, with 16 bases between. Germline V CDR1 and CDR2: LGHDT, YNNKEL (reference sequence). Primers used in a second PCR of about 7 to 12 cycles were a sample-barcoded 5' primer and a J-beta primer mix. TCRdb called the 5' RACE reads again in MiXCR, with one record for every CDR3 protein. The table shows roughly 700,000 distinct CDR3 sequences, with around 48% occurring only once. Sequenced sample: blood. The TCR was taken from a woman aged 55 to 70 in good health. The chain combines TRBV3-1 with TRBJ2-7, with D perhaps TRBD2 (5 bases). The CDR3 DNA reads as TGTGCCAGCAGCCAAGGGGGTCTAGCTGAGGGCTACGAGCAGTACTTC. This gives the protein CASSQGGLAEGYEQYF.